This T cell receptor beta chain was identified in a study of blood T cells in healthy people across ages. Overall study findings and caveats: Long-lived donors exceeded aged donors in naive CD4+ cells and diversity. Shifts in expanded clonotypes may have been confounded by donor CMV status, which was unknown.

In its sample, this clonotype was seen a few times. Its antigen is unknown. With a J-beta primer mix and a sample-barcoded 5' primer, a second PCR ran about 6 to 11 cycles. All samples yielded 2.5 million or more CDR3-containing paired-end reads. TCRdb reprocessed the 5' RACE reads with MiXCR, giving one entry per CDR3 protein. This sample yields more than 900,000 distinct CDR3 sequences, of which 25% to 30% are seen a single time; about 9.4% belongs to the top ten. In addition, the sample was reused for a study of T cells of mothers and their children.

The receptor comes from a woman aged 40 to 55 in good health. Sequenced input: blood.

Here the CDR3 reads CASSYPRQEAFF. CDR3 bases: TGTGCCAGCAGCTACCCTCGACAGGAGGCTTTCTTT. The rearrangement uses TRBV28 and TRBJ1-1, with D perhaps TRBD1 (6 bases). The CDR3 covers 12 residues. V shed 6 bases and J shed 11 bases, with 16 bases lying between them. CDR1 and CDR2 (germline): MDHEN, SYDVKM.